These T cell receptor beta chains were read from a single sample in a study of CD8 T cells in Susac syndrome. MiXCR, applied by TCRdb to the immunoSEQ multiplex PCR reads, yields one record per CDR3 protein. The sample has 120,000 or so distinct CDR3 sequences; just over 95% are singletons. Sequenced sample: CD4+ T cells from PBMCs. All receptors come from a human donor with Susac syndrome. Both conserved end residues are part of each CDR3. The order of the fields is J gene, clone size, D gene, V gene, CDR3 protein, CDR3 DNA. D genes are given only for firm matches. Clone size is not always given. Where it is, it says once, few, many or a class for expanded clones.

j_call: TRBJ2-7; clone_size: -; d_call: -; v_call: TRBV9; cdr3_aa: CASSLGVADEQYF; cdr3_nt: TGTGCCAGCAGCCTCGGCGTAGCTGACGAGCAGTACTTC
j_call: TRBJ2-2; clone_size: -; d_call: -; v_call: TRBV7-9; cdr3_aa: CASSSGAAGELFF; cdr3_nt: TGTGCCAGCAGCTCTGGAGCGGCCGGGGAGCTGTTTTTT
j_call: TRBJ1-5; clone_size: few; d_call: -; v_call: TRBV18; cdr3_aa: CASSPRNQPQHF; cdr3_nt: TGTGCCAGCTCACCACGCAATCAGCCCCAGCATTTT
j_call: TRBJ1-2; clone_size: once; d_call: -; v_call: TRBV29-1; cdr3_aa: CSVEAPFYGYTF; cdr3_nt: TGCAGCGTTGAAGCGCCTTTTTATGGCTACACCTTC
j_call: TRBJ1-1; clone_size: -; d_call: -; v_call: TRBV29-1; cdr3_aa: CSVVGPEEAFF; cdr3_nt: TGCAGCGTTGTGGGACCGGAAGAAGCTTTCTTT
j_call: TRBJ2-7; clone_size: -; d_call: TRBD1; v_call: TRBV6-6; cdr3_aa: CASRPDRGSSYEQYF; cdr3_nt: TGTGCCAGCAGACCCGACAGGGGGAGCTCCTACGAGCAGTACTTC
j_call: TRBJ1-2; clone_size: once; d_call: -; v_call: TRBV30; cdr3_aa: CARRGAPHGYTF; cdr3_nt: TGTGCCCGGAGAGGCGCCCCTCATGGCTACACCTTC
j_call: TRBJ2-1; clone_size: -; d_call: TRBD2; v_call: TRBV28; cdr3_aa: CASSRPTSAEQFF; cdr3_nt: TGTGCCAGCAGCCGCCCGACTAGCGCTGAGCAGTTCTTC
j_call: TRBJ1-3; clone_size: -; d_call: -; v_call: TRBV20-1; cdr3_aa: CSARKDSGNTIYF; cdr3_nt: TGCAGTGCTAGAAAGGACTCTGGAAACACCATATATTTT
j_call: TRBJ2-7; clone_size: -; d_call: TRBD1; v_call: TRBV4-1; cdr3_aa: CASSQAGRRTGFYEQYF; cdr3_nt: TGCGCCAGCAGCCAAGCCGGTAGGAGGACAGGGTTCTACGAGCAGTACTTC
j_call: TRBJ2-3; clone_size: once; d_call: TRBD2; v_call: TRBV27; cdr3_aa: CASSLNPSGSGSTDTQYF; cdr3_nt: TGTGCCAGCAGCCTCAACCCTAGCGGGAGTGGAAGCACAGATACGCAGTATTTT
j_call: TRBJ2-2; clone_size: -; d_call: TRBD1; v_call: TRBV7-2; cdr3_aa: CASSTDRGETGELFF; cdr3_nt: TGTGCCAGCAGCACCGACAGGGGCGAGACCGGGGAGCTGTTTTTT
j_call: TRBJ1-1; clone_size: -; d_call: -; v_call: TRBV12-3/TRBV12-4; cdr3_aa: CASSLKGTNTEAFF; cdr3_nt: TGTGCCAGCAGTTTAAAGGGGACGAACACTGAAGCTTTCTTT
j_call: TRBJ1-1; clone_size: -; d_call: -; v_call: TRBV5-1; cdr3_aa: CASSIPGFTEAFF; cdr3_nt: TGCGCCAGCAGCATTCCGGGGTTCACTGAAGCTTTCTTT
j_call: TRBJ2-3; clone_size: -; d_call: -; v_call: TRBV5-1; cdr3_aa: CASSLTGGGSDTQYF; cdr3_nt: TGCGCCAGCAGCTTAACAGGTGGGGGCTCAGATACGCAGTATTTT
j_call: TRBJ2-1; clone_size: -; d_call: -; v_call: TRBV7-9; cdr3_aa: CASTPSGEQFF; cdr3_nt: TGTGCCAGCACCCCGAGCGGTGAGCAGTTCTTC
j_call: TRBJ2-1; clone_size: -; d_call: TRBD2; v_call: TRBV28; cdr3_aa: CASSGLAGMPRYNEQFF; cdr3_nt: TGTGCCAGCAGTGGACTAGCGGGCATGCCACGCTACAATGAGCAGTTCTTC
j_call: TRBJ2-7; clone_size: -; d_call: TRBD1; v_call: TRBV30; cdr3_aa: CAGQGASYEQYF; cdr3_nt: TGTGCCGGCCAGGGGGCTTCCTACGAGCAGTACTTC
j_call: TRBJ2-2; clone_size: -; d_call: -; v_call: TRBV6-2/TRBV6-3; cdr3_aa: CASSSRDYTGELFF; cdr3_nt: TGTGCCAGCAGTTCCCGGGACTACACCGGGGAGCTGTTTTTT
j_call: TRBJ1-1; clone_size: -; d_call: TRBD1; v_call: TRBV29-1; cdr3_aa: CSVVRDSGGREAFF; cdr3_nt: TGCAGCGTTGTACGGGACAGCGGTGGGCGTGAAGCTTTCTTT
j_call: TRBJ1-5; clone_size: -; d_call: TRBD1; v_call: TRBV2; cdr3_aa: CASSPGQLYNQPQHF; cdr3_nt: TGTGCCAGCAGTCCGGGACAGCTGTACAATCAGCCCCAGCATTTT
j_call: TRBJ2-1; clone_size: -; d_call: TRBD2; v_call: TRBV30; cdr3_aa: CAWRAPGLAGGAYNEQFF; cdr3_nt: TGTGCCTGGAGGGCCCCAGGACTAGCGGGAGGGGCATACAATGAGCAGTTCTTC
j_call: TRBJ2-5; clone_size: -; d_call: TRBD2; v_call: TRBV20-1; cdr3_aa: CSANYPSGNRETQYF; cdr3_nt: TGCAGTGCAAACTACCCTAGCGGGAATAGAGAGACCCAGTACTTC
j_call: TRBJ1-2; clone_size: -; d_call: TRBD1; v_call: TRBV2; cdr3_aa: CASSADGTANYGYTF; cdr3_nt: TGTGCCAGCAGCGCTGACGGGACAGCTAACTATGGCTACACCTTC
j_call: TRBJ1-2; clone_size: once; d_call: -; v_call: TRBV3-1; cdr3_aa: CASSPRQADGYTF; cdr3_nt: TGTGCCAGCAGCCCCCGACAGGCGGATGGCTACACCTTC
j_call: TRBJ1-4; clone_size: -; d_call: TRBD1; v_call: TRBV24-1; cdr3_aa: CATSANRGEKLFF; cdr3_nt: TGTGCCACCAGTGCTAACAGGGGCGAAAAACTGTTTTTT
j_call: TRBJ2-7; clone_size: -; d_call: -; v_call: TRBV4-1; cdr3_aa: CASSPQHRDGYEQYF; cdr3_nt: TGCGCCAGCAGCCCACAGCACCGGGACGGCTACGAGCAGTACTTC
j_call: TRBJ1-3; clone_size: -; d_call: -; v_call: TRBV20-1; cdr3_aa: CSAPGSGNTIYF; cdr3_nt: TGCAGTGCCCCGGGGTCTGGAAACACCATATATTTT
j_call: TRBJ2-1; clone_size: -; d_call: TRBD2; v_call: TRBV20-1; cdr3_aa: CSAITSGRTNEQFF; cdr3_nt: TGCAGTGCTATCACTAGCGGGAGAACCAATGAGCAGTTCTTC
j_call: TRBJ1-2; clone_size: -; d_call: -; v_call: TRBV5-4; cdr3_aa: CASSFNRGYGYTF; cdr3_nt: TGTGCCAGCAGCTTCAACAGAGGCTATGGCTACACCTTC
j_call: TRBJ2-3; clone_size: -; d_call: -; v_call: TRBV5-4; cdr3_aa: CASSPKSSENVGGTQYF; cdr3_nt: TGTGCCAGCAGCCCAAAGAGTTCAGAGAATGTTGGAGGTACGCAGTATTTT
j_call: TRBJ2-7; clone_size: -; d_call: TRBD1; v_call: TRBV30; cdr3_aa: CAWSRTDRGRYEQYF; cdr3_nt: TGTGCCTGGAGTCGCACGGACAGGGGGCGATACGAGCAGTACTTC
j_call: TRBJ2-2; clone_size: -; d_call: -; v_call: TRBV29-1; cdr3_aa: CSASARNTGELFF; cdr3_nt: TGCAGCGCCTCTGCTCGAAACACCGGGGAGCTGTTTTTT
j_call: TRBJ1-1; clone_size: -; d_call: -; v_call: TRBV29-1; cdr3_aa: CSGVYTEAFF; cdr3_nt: TGCAGCGGGGTGTACACTGAAGCTTTCTTT
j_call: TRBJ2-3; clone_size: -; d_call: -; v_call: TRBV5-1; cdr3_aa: CASSLGSSGTDTQYF; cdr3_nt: TGCGCCAGCAGCTTGGGGTCGAGCGGCACAGATACGCAGTATTTT
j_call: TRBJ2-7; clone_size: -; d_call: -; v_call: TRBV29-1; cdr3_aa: CSVVQDRTYEQYF; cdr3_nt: TGCAGCGTTGTGCAGGACAGAACCTACGAGCAGTACTTC
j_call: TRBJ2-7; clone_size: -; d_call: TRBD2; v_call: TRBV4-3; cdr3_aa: CASSPTGTNSYEQYF; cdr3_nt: TGCGCCAGCAGCCCAACCGGGACTAACTCCTACGAGCAGTACTTC
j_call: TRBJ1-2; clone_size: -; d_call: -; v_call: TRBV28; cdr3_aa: CASSLTSGVGYSGSYTF; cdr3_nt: TGTGCCAGCAGTTTAACGTCCGGTGTCGGGTACTCTGGGAGCTACACCTTC
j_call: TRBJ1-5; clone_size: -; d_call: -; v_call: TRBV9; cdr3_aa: CASSGQDNQPQHF; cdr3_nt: TGTGCCAGCAGCGGACAGGACAATCAGCCCCAGCATTTT
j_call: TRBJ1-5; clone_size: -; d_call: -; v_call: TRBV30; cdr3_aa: CAWSGARGQPQHF; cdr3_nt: TGTGCCTGGAGTGGGGCTAGGGGTCAGCCCCAGCATTTT
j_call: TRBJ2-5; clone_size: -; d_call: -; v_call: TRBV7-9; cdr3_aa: CASSSLLAQYF; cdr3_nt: TGTGCCAGCAGCTCCCTGTTGGCCCAGTACTTC
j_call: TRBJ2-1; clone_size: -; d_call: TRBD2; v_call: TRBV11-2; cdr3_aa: CASSFDSGSGNEQFF; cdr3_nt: TGTGCCAGCAGCTTCGATAGCGGGAGCGGGAATGAGCAGTTCTTC
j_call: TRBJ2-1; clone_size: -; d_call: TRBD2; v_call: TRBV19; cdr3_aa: CASSRTSGSYNEQFF; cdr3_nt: TGTGCCAGTAGTAGGACTAGCGGCTCCTACAATGAGCAGTTCTTC
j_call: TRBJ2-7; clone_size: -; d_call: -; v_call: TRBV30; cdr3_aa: CAWSGVYEQYF; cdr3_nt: TGTGCCTGGAGTGGCGTTTACGAGCAGTACTTC
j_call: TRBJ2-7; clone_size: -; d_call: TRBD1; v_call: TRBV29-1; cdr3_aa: CSVVFGTGLQQYF; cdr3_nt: TGCAGCGTTGTTTTTGGGACAGGCCTCCAGCAGTACTTC
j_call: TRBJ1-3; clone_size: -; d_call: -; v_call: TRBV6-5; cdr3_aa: CASSRDTTGNTIYF; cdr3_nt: TGTGCCAGCAGTCGTGATACCACTGGAAACACCATATATTTT
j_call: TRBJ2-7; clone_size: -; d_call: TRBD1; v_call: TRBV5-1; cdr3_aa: CASSLAGQGTRDEQYF; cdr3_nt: TGCGCCAGCAGCTTGGCCGGACAGGGCACGCGAGACGAGCAGTACTTC
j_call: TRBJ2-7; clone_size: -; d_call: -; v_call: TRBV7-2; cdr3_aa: CASSLGPGRVSGQYF; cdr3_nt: TGTGCCAGCAGCTTAGGACCCGGCAGGGTATCCGGGCAGTACTTC
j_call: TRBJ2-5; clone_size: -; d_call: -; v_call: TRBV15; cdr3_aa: CATSRDTLRMRFSETQYF; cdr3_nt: TGTGCCACCAGCAGAGATACCCTTCGCATGAGATTCTCTGAGACCCAGTACTTC
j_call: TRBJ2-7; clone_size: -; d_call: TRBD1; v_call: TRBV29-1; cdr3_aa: CSVRTGAFYEQYF; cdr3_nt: TGCAGCGTTCGGACAGGGGCGTTTTACGAGCAGTACTTC
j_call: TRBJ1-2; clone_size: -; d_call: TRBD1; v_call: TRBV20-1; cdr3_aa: CSAGGQGGHGYTF; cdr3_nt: TGCAGTGCGGGAGGACAGGGGGGTCATGGCTACACCTTC
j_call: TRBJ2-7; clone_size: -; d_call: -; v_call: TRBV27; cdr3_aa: CASKGNRAYEQYF; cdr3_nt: TGTGCCAGCAAGGGGAACAGAGCCTACGAGCAGTACTTC
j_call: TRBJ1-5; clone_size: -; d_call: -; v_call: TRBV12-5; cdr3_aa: CASGSYQPQHF; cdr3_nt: TGTGCTAGTGGTTCCTATCAGCCCCAGCATTTT
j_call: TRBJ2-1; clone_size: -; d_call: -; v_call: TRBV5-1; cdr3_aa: CASSVTGYGGNEQFF; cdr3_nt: TGCGCCAGCAGCGTGACAGGGTATGGAGGGAATGAGCAGTTCTTC
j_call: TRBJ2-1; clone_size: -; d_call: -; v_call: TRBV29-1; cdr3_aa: CSVGWPQFF; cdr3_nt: TGCAGCGTTGGGTGGCCGCAGTTCTTC